This T cell receptor (beta chain) was observed in a study of CDR3 diversity in severe acne. About this clonotype itself: Possible read error: a much larger clone is one base away.

TCRdb reanalysed the PCR reads using MiXCR and keeps one entry per CDR3 protein. The data hold more than 85,000 distinct CDR3 sequences, with around half observed a single time. This clonotype was obtained from a male donor in good health, serving as a control. The sequencing input was blood.

The CDR3 nucleotides read TGCAGTGCCCCCCGGGATAGCGGGGGGTTCTCCTACAATGAGCAGTACTTC. Amino acid sequence: CSAPRDSGGFSYNEQYF. The V gene is TRBV20-1, the J gene TRBJ2-1, with 10 bases lining up with TRBD2. The DNA end is a closer match to TRBJ2-7, so the J assignment may be wrong. Per the germline V gene, CDR1 is DFQATT and CDR2 is SNEGSKA (reference sequence). This CDR3 contains 17 residues.